This TCR beta chain was sequenced for a study of shared T cell receptors in the human thymus. Assay used: immunoSEQ multiplex PCR; TCRdb lists only in-frame clones, some missing. This table has about 660,000 clones, approximately 88% appearing once. Per the germline V gene, CDR1 is SGHTA and CDR2 is FQGNSA. The CDR3 sequence is 17 residues long. V gave up 5 bases and J gave up 3 bases; unmatched junction bases: 8. The sample was also reused in another study, on human thymus T cells. That investigation notes: Resections from corrective heart surgery provided thymus tissue.

Specimen: thymocytes. The V call is TRBV7-2, the J call TRBJ2-1; 12 positions match TRBD2. This TCR came from a boy less than two years old with a congenital heart defect. CDR3 loop: CASSQRLAGARYNEQFF. DNA of the CDR3: TGTGCCAGCAGCCAAAGACTAGCGGGAGCGCGCTACAATGAGCAGTTCTTC.